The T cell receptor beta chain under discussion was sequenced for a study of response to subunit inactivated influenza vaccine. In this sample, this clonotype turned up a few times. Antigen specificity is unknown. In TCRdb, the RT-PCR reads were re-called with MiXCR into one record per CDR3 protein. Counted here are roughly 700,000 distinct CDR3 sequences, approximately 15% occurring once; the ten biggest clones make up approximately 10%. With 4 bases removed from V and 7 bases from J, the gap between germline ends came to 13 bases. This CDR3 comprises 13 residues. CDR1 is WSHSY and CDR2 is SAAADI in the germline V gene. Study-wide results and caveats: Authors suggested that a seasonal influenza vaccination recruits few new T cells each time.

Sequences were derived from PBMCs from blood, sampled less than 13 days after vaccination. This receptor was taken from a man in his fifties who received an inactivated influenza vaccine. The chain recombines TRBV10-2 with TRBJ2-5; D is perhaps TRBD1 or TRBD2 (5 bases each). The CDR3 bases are TGCGCCAGCAGTGGTCCGGGGCCCTGGACCCAGTACTTC. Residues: CASSGPGPWTQYF.